The next 22 T cell receptor beta chains were all read from a single sample in a study of memory CD4+ T cells and cytomegalovirus serostatus. The sort gate was single viable CD3+CD4+CD8-CD45RO+ cells for memory CD4+ T cells. Sequencing was performed with immunoSEQ multiplex PCR; in TCRdb, only in-frame clones are kept and a portion is missing. The table shows some 39,000 clones, with 70% to 80% occurring only once. Specimen: memory CD4+ T cells from blood. These receptors came from an adult in good health and CMV-seronegative.

The J gene is TRBJ2-3, the V gene TRBV11-3, with a tentative D call TRBD1 (7 bases). CDR1 SGHNT and CDR2 YENEEA come from the germline V gene. The germline V and J ends were trimmed by 6 bases and 3 bases, with 19 bases remaining between them. This CDR3 is 16 amino acids long. In DNA form, the CDR3 reads TGTGCCAGCAGGAACCGGGGGCAGGGGGTAACAGATACGCAGTATTTT. Translation: CASRNRGQGVTDTQYF.

The J gene is TRBJ1-1, the V gene TRBV7-9; D remains ambiguous. Germline CDR1 and CDR2: SEHNR and FQNEAQ (reference sequence). This CDR3 is built from 12 residues. Deletions cut 6 bases from V and 2 bases from J, with 7 bases between. The CDR3 DNA reads TGTGCCAGCAGTTGGGCAAACACTGAAGCTTTCTTT. This codes for CASSWANTEAFF. Filled out from reference TRBV7-9 and TRBJ1-1, the complete variable domain reads DTGVSQNPRHKITKRGQNVTFRCDPISEHNRLYWYRQTLGQGPEFLTYFQNEAQLEKSRLLSDRFSAERPKGSFSTLEIQRTEQGDSAMYLCASSWANTEAFFGQGTRLTVV.

This chain uses TRBV7-9 with TRBJ1-6, with 11 bases aligning to TRBD1. Germline V gene data show CDR1 as SEHNR and CDR2 as FQNEAQ (reference sequence). The ends lost 5 bases at V and 8 bases at J; junction bases unmatched: 2. The CDR3 runs to 14 residues. CDR3 residues: CASSLGQGDSPLHF. For the CDR3, the DNA is TGTGCCAGCAGCCTGGGACAGGGGGATTCACCCCTCCACTTT.

The chain carries TRBV5-1 and TRBJ1-2, with 8 bases aligning to TRBD1. CDR1 is SGHRS, CDR2 YFSETQ, per germline. V shed 4 bases and J 7 bases; nucleotides not matched to a gene: 9. The CDR3 length is 14 residues. The CDR3 DNA follows: TGCGCCAGCAGCGTGGACAGGGTGACTTCTGGCTACACCTTC. This sequence encodes CASSVDRVTSGYTF.

V is TRBV6-5 and J is TRBJ1-2; unclear D gene. V shed 6 bases and J shed 7 bases, with 12 bases lying between them. CDR3 length equals 12 residues. Germline V gene sequence: CDR1 MNHEY, CDR2 SVGAGI. Written as DNA, the CDR3 is TGTGCCAGCAGCGAAAGTCGTTTTGGCTACACCTTC. Encoded protein: CASSESRFGYTF.

V usage is TRBV6-6 and J usage is TRBJ2-1, with a weak D call TRBD1 (6 bases). Trimming left V 6 bases short and J 3 bases short, with 15 bases between. The germline V gene encodes CDR1 MNHNY and CDR2 SVGAGI (reference sequence). This CDR3 contains 15 residues. CDR3 in DNA: TGTGCCAGCAGACTCTCCACAGGGAACTACAATGAGCAGTTCTTC. Encoded protein: CASRLSTGNYNEQFF.

The chain combines TRBV11-2 with TRBJ2-3; 9 bases are shared with TRBD1. Trimming took 5 bases from V and 2 from J; bases not matched to a gene: 8. Germline CDR1 and CDR2: SGHAT and FQNNGV. The CDR3 consists of 16 residues. CDR3 coding DNA: TGTGCCAGCAGCGTCGGGGGACAGGGATACACAGATACGCAGTATTTT. Its protein is CASSVGGQGYTDTQYF.

V is TRBV15 and J is TRBJ2-5, with 10 bases that match TRBD2. This CDR3 has 17 residues. Germline CDR1 is LNHNV and CDR2 is YYDKDF (reference sequence). J lost 5 bases, V lost 4 bases, and 13 bases had no gene match. The CDR3 loop is CATSTGVSGGAQETQYF. The CDR3 DNA is TGTGCCACCAGCACCGGGGTCAGCGGGGGGGCCCAGGAGACCCAGTACTTC. Based on the CDR3 plus reference TRBV15 and TRBJ2-5, the full variable domain is DAMVIQNPRYQVTQFGKPVTLSCSQTLNHNVMYWYQQKSSQAPKLLFHYYDKDFNNEADTPDNFQSRRPNTSFCFLDIRSPGLGDTAMYLCATSTGVSGGAQETQYFGPGTRLLVL.

V gene TRBV30 combines with J gene TRBJ2-2; D may be TRBD1 (5 bases). CDR3 size: 13 residues. V lost 3 bases and J lost 5, with 10 bases in between. Germline V gene sequence: CDR1 GTSNPN, CDR2 SVGIG (reference sequence). As DNA, the CDR3 is TGTGCCTGGAGGAAGTCAGGGACCGGGGAGCTGTTTTTT. Translating it yields CAWRKSGTGELFF.

The chain uses TRBV18 and TRBJ2-7; D unclear. Germline assignment: CDR1 KGHSH and CDR2 LQKENI. This CDR3 spans 13 amino acids. V lost 2 bases to trimming and J lost 5 bases, with 10 bases between them. The CDR3 nucleotides read TGTGCCAGCTCACCATTTCCAGTGGACGAGCAGTACTTC. This codes for CASSPFPVDEQYF.

The chain links TRBV19 to TRBJ2-7; D possibly uses TRBD1 or TRBD2 (5 bases each). Germline values: CDR1 LNHDA, CDR2 SQIVND (reference sequence). The V end lost 7 bases, the J end lost 3 bases, and 19 bases lay between the germline ends. This CDR3 spans 15 amino acids. DNA of the CDR3: TGTGCCAGTACTAAGATTTTCCGGGACGGCTACGAGCAGTACTTC. This codes for CASTKIFRDGYEQYF. Complete variable domain (other parts from reference TRBV19 and TRBJ2-7): DGGITQSPKYLFRKEGQNVTLSCEQNLNHDAMYWYRQDPGQGLRLIYYSQIVNDFQKGDIAEGYSVSREKKESFPLTVTSAQKNPTAFYLCASTKIFRDGYEQYFGPGTRLTVT.

There are a few counts of this clone. The rearrangement uses TRBV19 and TRBJ2-5; 10 bases align to TRBD2. The trim removed 5 bases at V and 6 bases at J, leaving 12 bases unmatched. This CDR3 spans 16 amino acids. Germline loops: CDR1 LNHDA, CDR2 SQIVND (reference sequence). Here the CDR3 DNA reads TGTGCCAGTAGTCCCAGCACCTATAGCGGGGGGAAGACCCAGTACTTC. Its protein is CASSPSTYSGGKTQYF.

The chain combines TRBV10-3 with TRBJ2-7; a weak D match, TRBD1 (10 bases). The CDR3 extends over 15 amino acids. V lost 8 bases to trimming and J lost 3 bases, with 20 bases between them. Germline values: CDR1 ENHRY, CDR2 SYGVKD. The CDR3 reads CAIGGGDRGDYEQYF. CDR3 nucleotide sequence: TGTGCCATCGGCGGGGGGGACAGGGGCGACTACGAGCAGTACTTC.

The J gene is TRBJ1-3, the V gene TRBV5-1; tentatively, D is TRBD1 (5 bases). Trimming removed 0 bases from V and 3 bases from J, with 7 bases in between. The germline V gene encodes CDR1 SGHRS and CDR2 YFSETQ. This CDR3 region has 14 residues. CDR3 sequence (DNA): TGCGCCAGCAGCTTGGGCCAGGGTGGAAACACCATATATTTT. Translated: CASSLGQGGNTIYF. The variable domain in full, with the rest retrieved from reference TRBV5-1 and TRBJ1-3, is KAGVTQTPRYLIKTRGQQVTLSCSPISGHRSVSWYQQTPGQGLQFLFEYFSETQRNKGNFPGRFSGRQFSNSRSEMNVSTLELGDSALYLCASSLGQGGNTIYFGEGSWLTVV.

The gene calls are TRBV18 and TRBJ2-7, with a weak D call TRBD2 (5 bases). The V and J ends lost 2 bases and 3 bases respectively, with 8 bases between them. The CDR3 is 13 amino acids. Germline CDR1 reads KGHSH; CDR2 reads LQKENI. The CDR3 protein is CASSPGSRYEQYF. The CDR3 nucleotides are TGTGCCAGCTCACCAGGGAGTCGCTACGAGCAGTACTTC.

The J gene is TRBJ1-5, the V gene TRBV10-3; maybe TRBD1 (5 bases). Trimming took off 10 bases at V and 3 bases at J, with 13 bases between the two ends. This CDR3 contains 13 residues. Germline-derived CDR1 and CDR2 are ENHRY and SYGVKD. This CDR3 reads CATHQGVNQPQHF. DNA of the CDR3: TGTGCCACCCATCAGGGAGTCAATCAGCCCCAGCATTTT.

The rearrangement uses TRBV29-1 and TRBJ2-1; D is uncertain. V lost 4 bases to trimming and J lost 9 bases, with 7 bases between them. This CDR3 is 10 amino acids long. Germline V gene lookup returns CDR1 SQVTM and CDR2 ANQGSEA. CDR3 sequence reads: CSVARPEQFF. The CDR3 DNA reads TGCAGCGTTGCCCGTCCTGAGCAGTTCTTC.

The DNA of the CDR3 is TGTGCCAGCAGTCTCCCGGGGGGCACCTCTGGAAACACCATATATTTT. Protein sequence: CASSLPGGTSGNTIYF. The chain joins TRBV2 to TRBJ1-3; D is perhaps TRBD1 (6 bases). Trimming took off 5 bases at V and 0 bases at J, with 14 bases between the two ends. Per germline, CDR1 SNHLY and CDR2 FYNNEI. The CDR3 length is 16 residues.

This CDR3 is CASSPGLRGQTYEQYF. The CDR3 DNA sequence: TGTGCCAGCTCACCGGGACTCAGGGGGCAAACCTACGAGCAGTACTTC. The rearrangement uses TRBV18 and TRBJ2-7; 8 bases agree with TRBD1. Germline CDR1 reads KGHSH; CDR2 reads LQKENI. Trimming took 3 bases from V and 2 from J; bases not matched to a gene: 9. This CDR3 region has 16 residues.

The V gene is TRBV15, the J gene TRBJ1-1; D is unresolved. This CDR3 has 14 amino acids. From germline, CDR1 is LNHNV and CDR2 YYDKDF (reference sequence). Trimming cost V 0 bases and J 4 bases, with 9 bases left between them. CDR3 amino acids: CATSRDLDGTEAFF. As DNA, the CDR3 is TGTGCCACCAGCAGAGATCTGGACGGCACTGAAGCTTTCTTT.

This clone has a handful of counts. The chain is built from TRBV5-1 and TRBJ1-4, with D possibly TRBD1 on 5 matching bases. Germline V lookup: CDR1 SGHRS, CDR2 YFSETQ. The CDR3 spans 14 residues. Trimming removed 2 bases at V and 5 bases at J, with 10 bases between. In nucleotides, the CDR3 is TGCGCCAGCAGCTTTTGGGGGTTGAATGAAAAACTGTTTTTT. As protein: CASSFWGLNEKLFF.

The genes are TRBV9 and TRBJ1-1; no clear D. This CDR3 contains 16 residues. From germline, CDR1 is SGDLS and CDR2 YYNGEE. V gave up 0 bases and J gave up 3 bases, with 15 bases separating them. The CDR3 DNA sequence: TGTGCCAGCAGCGTAGGGTCAACTAATCGGGACACTGAAGCTTTCTTT. Its translation: CASSVGSTNRDTEAFF.